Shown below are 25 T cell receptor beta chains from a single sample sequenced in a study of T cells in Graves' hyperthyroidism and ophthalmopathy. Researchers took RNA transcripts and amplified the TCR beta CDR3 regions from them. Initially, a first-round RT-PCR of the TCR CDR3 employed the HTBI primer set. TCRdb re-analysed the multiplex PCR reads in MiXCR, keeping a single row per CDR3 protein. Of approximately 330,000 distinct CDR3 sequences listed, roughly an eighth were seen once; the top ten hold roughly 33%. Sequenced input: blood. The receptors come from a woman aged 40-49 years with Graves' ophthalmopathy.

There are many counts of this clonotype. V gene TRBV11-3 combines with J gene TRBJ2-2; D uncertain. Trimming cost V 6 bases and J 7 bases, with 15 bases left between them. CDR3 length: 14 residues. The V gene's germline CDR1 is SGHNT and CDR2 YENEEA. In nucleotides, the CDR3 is TGTGCCAGCAGAGTGGACCCCGTGGGCGGGGAGCTGTTTTTT. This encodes CASRVDPVGGELFF.

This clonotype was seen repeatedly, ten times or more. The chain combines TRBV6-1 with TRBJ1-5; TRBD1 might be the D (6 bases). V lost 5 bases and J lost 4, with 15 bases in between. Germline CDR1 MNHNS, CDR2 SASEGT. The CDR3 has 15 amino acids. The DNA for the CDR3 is TGTGCCAGCAGTCCCACAGGGAGGGGAAATCAGCCCCAGCATTTT. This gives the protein CASSPTGRGNQPQHF.

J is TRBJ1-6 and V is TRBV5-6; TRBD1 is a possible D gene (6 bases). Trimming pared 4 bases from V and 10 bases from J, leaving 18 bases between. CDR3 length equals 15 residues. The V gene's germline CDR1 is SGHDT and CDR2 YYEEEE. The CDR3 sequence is CASSPRPGTKSPLHF. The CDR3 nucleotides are TGTGCCAGCAGCCCACGTCCCGGGACAAAATCACCCCTCCACTTT.

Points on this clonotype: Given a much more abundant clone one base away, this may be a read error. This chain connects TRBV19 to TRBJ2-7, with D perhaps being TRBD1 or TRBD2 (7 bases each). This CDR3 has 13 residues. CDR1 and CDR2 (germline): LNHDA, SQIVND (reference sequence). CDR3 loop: CVSSQGGPYEQYF. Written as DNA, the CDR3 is TGTGTCAGTAGCCAGGGGGGGCCCTACGAGCAGTACTTC.

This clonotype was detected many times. This CDR3 reads CSARETSGRFVEQFF. DNA for the CDR3: TGCAGTGCTAGAGAAACTAGCGGGAGGTTCGTCGAGCAGTTCTTC. V gene TRBV20-1 combines with J gene TRBJ2-1; TRBD2 agrees at 12 bases. V shed 0 bases, J shed 10 bases, and the junction held 7 bases outside the gene matches. CDR3 length equals 15 residues. Per the germline V gene, CDR1 is DFQATT and CDR2 is SNEGSKA (reference sequence).

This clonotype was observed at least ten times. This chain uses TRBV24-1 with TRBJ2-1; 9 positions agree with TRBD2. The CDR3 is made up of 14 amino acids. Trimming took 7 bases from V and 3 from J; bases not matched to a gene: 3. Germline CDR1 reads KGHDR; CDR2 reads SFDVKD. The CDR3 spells CATSERGDYNEQFF. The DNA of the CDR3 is TGTGCCACCAGCGAGCGGGGGGACTACAATGAGCAGTTCTTC.

The chain's CDR3 is CASSILEFNSPLHF. The CDR3 DNA reads TGTGCCAGTAGTATCTTGGAGTTTAATTCACCCCTCCACTTT. This rearrangement joins TRBV19 to TRBJ1-6; D is unclear. The length of the CDR3 is 14 residues. CDR1 LNHDA and CDR2 SQIVND come from the germline V gene (reference sequence). Trimming took off 3 bases at V and 6 bases at J, with 9 bases between the two ends.

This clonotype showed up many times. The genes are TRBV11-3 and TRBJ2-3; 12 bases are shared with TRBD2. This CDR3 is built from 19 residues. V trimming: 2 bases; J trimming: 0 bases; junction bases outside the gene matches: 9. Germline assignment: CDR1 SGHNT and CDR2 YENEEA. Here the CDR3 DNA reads TGTGCCAGCAGCTTAAACCGGCTAGCGGGAGGGCATAGCACAGATACGCAGTATTTT. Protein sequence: CASSLNRLAGGHSTDTQYF.

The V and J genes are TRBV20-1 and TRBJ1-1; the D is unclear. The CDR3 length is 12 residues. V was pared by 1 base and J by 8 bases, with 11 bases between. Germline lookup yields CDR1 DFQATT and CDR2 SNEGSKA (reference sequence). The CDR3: CSARVSEREAFF. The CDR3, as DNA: TGCAGTGCTAGAGTTTCGGAAAGGGAAGCTTTCTTT.

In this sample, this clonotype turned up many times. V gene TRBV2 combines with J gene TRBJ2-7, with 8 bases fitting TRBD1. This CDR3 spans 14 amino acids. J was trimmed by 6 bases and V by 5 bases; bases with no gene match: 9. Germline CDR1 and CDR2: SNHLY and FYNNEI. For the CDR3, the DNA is TGTGCCAGCAGTACGGACAGGGAGCTCGCCGAGCAGTACTTC. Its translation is CASSTDRELAEQYF. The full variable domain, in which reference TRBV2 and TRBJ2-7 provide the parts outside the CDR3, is EPEVTQTPSHQVTQMGQEVILRCVPISNHLYFYWYRQILGQKVEFLVSFYNNEISEKSEIFDDQFSVERPDGSNFTLKIRSTKLEDSAMYFCASSTDRELAEQYFGPGTRLTVT.

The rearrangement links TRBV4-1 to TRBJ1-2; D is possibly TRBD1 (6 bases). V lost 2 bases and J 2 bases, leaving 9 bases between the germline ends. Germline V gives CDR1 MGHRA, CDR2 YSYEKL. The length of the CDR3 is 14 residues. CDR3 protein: CASSQSGVNYGYTF. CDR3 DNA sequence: TGCGCCAGCAGCCAATCAGGGGTGAACTATGGCTACACCTTC.

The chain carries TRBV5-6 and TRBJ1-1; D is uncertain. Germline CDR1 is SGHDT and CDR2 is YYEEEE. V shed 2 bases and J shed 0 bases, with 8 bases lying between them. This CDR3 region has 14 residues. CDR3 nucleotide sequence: TGTGCCAGCAGCTTCGGGAGACTGAACACTGAAGCTTTCTTT. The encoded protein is CASSFGRLNTEAFF.

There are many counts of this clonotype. The CDR3 DNA follows: TGTGCCAGCAGCTTCTGGGGGTCCGAGCAGTACTTC. It translates to CASSFWGSEQYF. The gene calls are TRBV11-2 and TRBJ2-7, with D perhaps being TRBD1 or TRBD2 (5 bases each). The CDR3 is made up of 12 amino acids. The germline gives CDR1 SGHAT, CDR2 FQNNGV. The germline V and J ends were trimmed by 3 bases and 6 bases, with 9 bases remaining between them.

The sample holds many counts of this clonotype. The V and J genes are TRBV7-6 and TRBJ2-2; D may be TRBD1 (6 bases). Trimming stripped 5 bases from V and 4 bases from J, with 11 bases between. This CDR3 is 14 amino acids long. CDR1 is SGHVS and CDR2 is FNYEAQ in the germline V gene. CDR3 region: CASSKQGFTGELFF. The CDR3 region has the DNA TGTGCCAGCAGCAAACAGGGTTTCACCGGGGAGCTGTTTTTT.

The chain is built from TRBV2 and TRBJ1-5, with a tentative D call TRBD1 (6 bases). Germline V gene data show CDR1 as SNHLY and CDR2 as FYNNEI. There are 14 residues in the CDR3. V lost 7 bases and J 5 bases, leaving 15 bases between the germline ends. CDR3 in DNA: TGTGCCAGCACCCCGGACAGCCTTTATCAGCCCCAGCATTTT. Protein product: CASTPDSLYQPQHF.

The CDR3 loop is CASSEPYQTSGGSGGTDTQYF. The CDR3 coding sequence is TGCGCCAGCAGTGAGCCATACCAGACTAGCGGGGGGTCCGGCGGCACAGATACGCAGTATTTT. The chain employs TRBV10-2 and TRBJ2-3; 13 nucleotides match TRBD2. CDR3 length: 21 residues. The germline CDR1 and CDR2 sequences are WSHSY and SAAADI. After removal of 2 bases from V and 1 base from J, the junction contained 15 bases not matched to a gene.

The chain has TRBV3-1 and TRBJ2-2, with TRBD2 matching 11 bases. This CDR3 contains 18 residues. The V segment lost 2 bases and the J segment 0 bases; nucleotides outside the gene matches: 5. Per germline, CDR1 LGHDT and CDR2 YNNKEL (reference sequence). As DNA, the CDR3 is TGTGCCAGCAGCCAAATACTAGCGGGGGTCGCGAACACCGGGGAGCTGTTTTTT. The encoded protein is CASSQILAGVANTGELFF.

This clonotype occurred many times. The DNA for the CDR3 is TGTGCCAGCAAGGCCGGGCTTGAGCAGTTCTTC. This codes for CASKAGLEQFF. The chain carries TRBV2 and TRBJ2-1; no clear D gene. V shed 7 bases and J shed 9 bases, with 10 bases lying between them. This CDR3 comprises 11 residues. Germline CDR1 reads SNHLY; CDR2 reads FYNNEI.

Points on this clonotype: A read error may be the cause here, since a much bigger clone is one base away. CDR3 sequence reads: CASSASGGYSEQFF. The CDR3 DNA reads TGTGCCAGCAGTGCTAGCGGGGGATACAGTGAGCAGTTCTTC. This chain links TRBV12-3 or TRBV12-4 with TRBJ2-1; TRBD2 matches 10 bases. The CDR3 length is 14 residues.

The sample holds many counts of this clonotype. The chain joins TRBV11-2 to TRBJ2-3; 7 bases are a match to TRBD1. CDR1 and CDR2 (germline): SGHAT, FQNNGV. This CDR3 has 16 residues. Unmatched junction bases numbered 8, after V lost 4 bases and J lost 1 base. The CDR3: CASSSMTGIGTDTQYF. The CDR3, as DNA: TGTGCCAGCAGCTCTATGACAGGGATCGGCACAGATACGCAGTATTTT.

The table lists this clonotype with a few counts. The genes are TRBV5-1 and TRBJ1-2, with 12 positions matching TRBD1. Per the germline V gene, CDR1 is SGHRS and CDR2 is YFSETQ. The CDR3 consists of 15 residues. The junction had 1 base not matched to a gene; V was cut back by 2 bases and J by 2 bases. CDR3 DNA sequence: TGCGCCAGCAGCTTAGGGACAGGGGGCAACTATGGCTACACCTTC. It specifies CASSLGTGGNYGYTF.

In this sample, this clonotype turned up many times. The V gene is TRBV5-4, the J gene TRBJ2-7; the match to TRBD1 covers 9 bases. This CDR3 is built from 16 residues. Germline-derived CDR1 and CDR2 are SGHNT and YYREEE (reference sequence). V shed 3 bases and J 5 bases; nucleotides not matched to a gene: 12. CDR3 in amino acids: CASSSPGQGFIDEQYF. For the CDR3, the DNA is TGTGCCAGCAGCTCACCGGGACAGGGATTCATCGACGAGCAGTACTTC.

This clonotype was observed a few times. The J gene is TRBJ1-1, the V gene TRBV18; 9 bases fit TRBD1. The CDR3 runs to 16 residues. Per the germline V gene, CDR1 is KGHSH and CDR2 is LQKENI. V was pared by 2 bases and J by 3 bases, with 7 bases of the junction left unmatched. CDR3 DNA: TGTGCCAGCTCACCAACGACAGGGGGGACCTACACTGAAGCTTTCTTT. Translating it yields CASSPTTGGTYTEAFF.

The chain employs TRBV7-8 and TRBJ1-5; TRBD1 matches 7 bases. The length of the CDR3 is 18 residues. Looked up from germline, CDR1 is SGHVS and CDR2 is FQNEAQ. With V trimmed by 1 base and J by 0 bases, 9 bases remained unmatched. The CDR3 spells CASSLETMGQISNQPQHF. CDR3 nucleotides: TGTGCCAGCAGCTTAGAAACAATGGGACAGATTAGCAATCAGCCCCAGCATTTT.

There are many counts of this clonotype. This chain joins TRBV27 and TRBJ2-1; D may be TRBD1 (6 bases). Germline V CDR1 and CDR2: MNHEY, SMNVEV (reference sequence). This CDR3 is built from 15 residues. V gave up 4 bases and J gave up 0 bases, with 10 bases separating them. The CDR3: CASSSGQSSYNEQFF. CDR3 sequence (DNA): TGTGCCAGCAGTTCCGGACAGAGCTCCTACAATGAGCAGTTCTTC.